These 12 T cell receptor beta chains came from one sample sequenced in a study of blood T cell repertoires in COVID-19. Assay used: immunoSEQ multiplex PCR; TCRdb lists only in-frame clones, some missing. The sample lists tens of thousands of clones; about 88% were seen once. The material sequenced was peripheral blood. These receptors came from a man between 50 and 59 years old with acute or convalescent COVID-19.

The chain joins TRBV28 to TRBJ2-1; TRBD1 might be the D (6 bases). In germline, CDR1 is MDHEN, CDR2 SYDVKM. This CDR3 is 17 amino acids long. V was clipped by 6 bases and J by 0 bases, with 18 bases between them. CDR3 amino acids: CASREVGGPLSYNEQFF. The CDR3 DNA reads as TGTGCCAGCAGGGAGGTTGGGGGCCCACTCTCCTACAATGAGCAGTTCTTC.

The DNA for the CDR3 is TGTGCCAGCGGCGAAATCCCTGACGGAGCTAATGAAAAACTGTTTTTT. It specifies CASGEIPDGANEKLFF. V and J are TRBV19 and TRBJ1-4; D remains unclear. The ends were cut back, 9 bases at V and 3 bases at J, with 20 bases in the middle. CDR1 is LNHDA, CDR2 SQIVND, per germline (reference sequence). CDR3 length: 16 residues.

This clone was observed a few times. The chain employs TRBV20-1 and TRBJ1-5; possible D gene TRBD1, 6 bases. CDR1 is DFQATT and CDR2 is SNEGSKA in the germline V gene (reference sequence). Trimming took off 5 bases at V and 1 base at J, with 12 bases between the two ends. This CDR3 spans 14 amino acids. CDR3 DNA sequence: TGCAGTGCTGGTGGGACACTCAGCAATCAGCCCCAGCATTTT. Its protein is CSAGGTLSNQPQHF.

This clone was seen once. The V gene is TRBV7-3, the J gene TRBJ1-2; 9 nucleotides align to TRBD1. This CDR3 region has 15 residues. With V trimmed by 2 bases and J by 2 bases, 3 bases remained unmatched. Germline loops: CDR1 SGHTA, CDR2 FQGTGA. The CDR3 DNA is TGTGCCAGCAGCTTAGGCGGACAGGGGAACTATGGCTACACCTTC. Protein sequence: CASSLGGQGNYGYTF.

The rearrangement joins TRBV28 to TRBJ1-4; D gene unclear. Germline lookup yields CDR1 MDHEN and CDR2 SYDVKM. V lost 3 bases to trimming and J lost 2 bases, with 13 bases between them. The CDR3 has 16 residues. For the CDR3, the DNA is TGTGCCAGCAGTTTTGGATTTCGGGTGACTAATGAAAAACTGTTTTTT. Its translation: CASSFGFRVTNEKLFF.

This chain joins TRBV4-2 and TRBJ1-4, with no clear D. Germline V CDR1 and CDR2: LGHNA, YNFKEQ. The CDR3 length is 15 residues. V lost 0 bases, J lost 8 bases, and 13 bases lay in between. The CDR3 DNA is TGTGCCAGCAGCCAAGAACTAAGGGAGTGGGAAAAACTGTTTTTT. Translating gives CASSQELREWEKLFF.

This chain connects TRBV12-3 or TRBV12-4 to TRBJ1-2; 7 nucleotides agree with TRBD1. V dropped 6 bases and J dropped 6; count of bases not matched to a gene: 7. The CDR3 sequence is 13 residues long. CDR3 nucleotide sequence: TGTGCCAGCAGCTTTGGGACAGCTCATGGCTACACCTTC. Amino acids: CASSFGTAHGYTF.

The chain has TRBV3-1 (or the pseudogene TRBV3-2) and TRBJ1-2, with D perhaps TRBD1 (6 bases). The CDR3 has 14 residues. From germline, CDR1 is LGHDT and CDR2 YNNKEL (reference sequence). Deletions cut 4 bases from V and 4 bases from J, with 13 bases between. In DNA, the CDR3 is TGTGCCAGCAGCCGAGGAGGACAGCTCTATGGCTACACCTTC. Amino acids: CASSRGGQLYGYTF.

The table lists this clone with a few counts. The chain uses TRBV27 and TRBJ2-5, with 7 bases fitting TRBD2. Per germline, CDR1 MNHEY and CDR2 SMNVEV (reference sequence). The V segment lost 4 bases and the J segment 1 base; nucleotides outside the gene matches: 12. This CDR3 spans 17 amino acids. The chain's CDR3 is CASSSSPPGTTQETQYF. CDR3 coding DNA: TGTGCCAGCAGTTCATCGCCACCCGGGACTACCCAAGAGACCCAGTACTTC.

J is TRBJ1-6 and V is TRBV29-1; 7 bases are shared with TRBD1. Germline assignment: CDR1 SQVTM and CDR2 ANQGSEA. The J segment lost 10 bases and the V segment lost 5 bases, leaving 8 bases of the junction unmatched. CDR3 length: 13 amino acids. This CDR3 is CSVRDRAGSPLHF. The CDR3 DNA follows: TGCAGCGTTCGAGACAGGGCTGGGTCACCCCTCCACTTT.

This clone showed up just a few times. The genes are TRBV6-5 and TRBJ2-1; 11 nucleotides agree with TRBD2. Germline V gene lookup returns CDR1 MNHEY and CDR2 SVGAGI. V shed 7 bases, J shed 1 base, and the junction held 3 bases outside the gene matches. There are 15 residues in the CDR3. The CDR3 DNA follows: TGTGCCAGCAAGGCTAGCGGGGGGTCCTACAATGAGCAGTTCTTC. It encodes CASKASGGSYNEQFF.

The V call is TRBV7-3, the J call TRBJ2-3; a weak D match, TRBD2 (5 bases). This CDR3 is built from 15 residues. The V gene lost 4 bases and the J gene lost 4 bases, with 15 bases spanning the gap. Germline lookup yields CDR1 SGHTA and CDR2 FQGTGA. CDR3 in DNA: TGTGCCAGCAGCTCCAATTTTGGGGAGTCAGATACGCAGTATTTT. Translated, it gives CASSSNFGESDTQYF. The whole variable domain, filled in from reference TRBV7-3 and TRBJ2-3, reads GAGVSQTPSNKVTEKGKYVELRCDPISGHTALYWYRQSLGQGPEFLIYFQGTGAADDSGLPNDRFFAVRPEGSVSTLKIQRTERGDSAVYLCASSSNFGESDTQYFGPGTRLTVL.